This passage covers 14 T cell receptor beta chains from one sample sequenced in a study of PD-L1 blockade in urothelial cancer. Sequenced by immunoSEQ multiplex PCR; TCRdb stores in-frame clones only, minus some. The sample yields some 54,000 clones, over 70% seen once. The sample in question was PBMCs, obtained around atezolizumab (anti-PD-L1) treatment. Source of these receptors: a man between 40 and 49 years old with urothelial cancer.

The chain carries TRBV11-3 and TRBJ2-3; 8 bases are shared with TRBD2. From germline, CDR1 is SGHNT and CDR2 YENEEA. CDR3 size: 15 residues. J lost 2 bases, V lost 3 bases, and 4 bases had no gene match. CDR3 loop: CASSLSGGITDTQYF. The CDR3 DNA sequence: TGTGCCAGCAGCTTGTCGGGGGGGATCACAGATACGCAGTATTTT.

This clone was observed a single time. J is TRBJ1-1 and V is TRBV5-1, with TRBD1 matching over 8 bases. The CDR3 has 18 amino acids. CDR1 and CDR2 (germline): SGHRS, YFSETQ. The junction had 16 bases not matched to a gene; V was cut back by 1 base and J by 5 bases. CDR3 bases: TGCGCCAGCAGCTTGAGCATCGGGACAGGCCGGTGGGGGACTGAAGCTTTCTTT. It yields the protein CASSLSIGTGRWGTEAFF.

The J gene is TRBJ1-2, the V gene TRBV28, with a weak D call TRBD1 (5 bases). Germline lookup yields CDR1 MDHEN and CDR2 SYDVKM. This CDR3 comprises 15 residues. V was shortened by 6 bases and J by 0 bases, with 14 bases between the two germline ends. The CDR3 nucleotides read TGTGCCAGCAGCTCCCGGGGGACCCCTAACTATGGCTACACCTTC. Translated, it gives CASSSRGTPNYGYTF.

This clone was seen only once. The chain uses TRBV4-2 and TRBJ2-3, with a weak D call TRBD2 (6 bases). Germline-derived CDR1 and CDR2 are LGHNA and YNFKEQ. The CDR3 has 14 residues. The ends were cut back, 3 bases at V and 3 bases at J, with 10 bases in the middle. The CDR3 region has the DNA TGTGCCAGCAGCCAGGAGGGCCGAACAGATACGCAGTATTTT. It codes for CASSQEGRTDTQYF.

The J gene is TRBJ2-3, the V gene TRBV5-8; 9 bases map to TRBD2. The CDR3 has 15 amino acids. With 1 base clipped from V and 4 bases from J, the junction kept 4 bases outside the gene matches. Per the germline V gene, CDR1 is SGHTS and CDR2 is YDEGEE. The CDR3 DNA follows: TGTGCCAGCAGCTTGAGCGGGAGGACGGCAGATACGCAGTATTTT. This encodes CASSLSGRTADTQYF.

The CDR3 loop reads CASSSLTGTGNTIYF. CDR3 coding DNA: TGTGCCAGCAGTTCACTTACAGGTACTGGAAACACCATATATTTT. V is TRBV28 and J is TRBJ1-3, with a weak D call TRBD1 (5 bases). The CDR3 totals 15 residues. The germline V gene encodes CDR1 MDHEN and CDR2 SYDVKM. V was cut by 4 bases and J by 2 bases, with 12 bases left in between.

This clone was seen a single time. V is TRBV11-3 and J is TRBJ2-5; the match to TRBD1 covers 11 bases. Trimming took 5 bases from V and 5 from J; bases not matched to a gene: 4. Looked up from germline, CDR1 is SGHNT and CDR2 is YENEEA. The CDR3 consists of 14 residues. The CDR3 bases are TGTGCCAGCAGCCCCGGGACAGGGGGGGAGACCCAGTACTTC. Residues: CASSPGTGGETQYF.

J is TRBJ2-1 and V is TRBV4-1; 12 bases line up with TRBD2. In germline, CDR1 is MGHRA, CDR2 YSYEKL. With 7 bases clipped from V and 6 bases from J, the junction kept 4 bases outside the gene matches. The CDR3 consists of 14 residues. DNA for the CDR3: TGCGCCAGCAAGGGGACTAGCGGGTTCAATGAGCAGTTCTTC. Translating gives CASKGTSGFNEQFF.

This chain connects TRBV2 to TRBJ2-7; 10 bases are shared with TRBD2. The CDR3 totals 15 residues. Germline CDR1 and CDR2: SNHLY and FYNNEI. Trimming at V came to 6 bases and at J to 0 bases, leaving 5 bases not matched to a gene. The CDR3 loop is CASSVAGGPSYEQYF. The CDR3, as DNA: TGTGCCAGCAGCGTAGCGGGAGGCCCCTCCTACGAGCAGTACTTC.

This chain links TRBV4-3 with TRBJ2-3; 11 bases agree with TRBD2. V trimming: 4 bases; J trimming: 6 bases; junction bases outside the gene matches: 21. Germline-derived CDR1 and CDR2 are LGHNA and YSLEER. The CDR3 covers 20 residues. DNA of the CDR3: TGCGCCAGCAGCCCCAGGTACCTAGCGGGAGGACTGACACTCCGGGATACGCAGTATTTT. Encoded protein: CASSPRYLAGGLTLRDTQYF.

The rearrangement links TRBV9 to TRBJ1-2, with D possibly matching TRBD1 (5 bases). CDR1 is SGDLS and CDR2 is YYNGEE in the germline V gene. The CDR3 extends over 15 amino acids. V lost 3 bases to trimming and J lost 0 bases, with 12 bases between them. CDR3 nucleotides: TGTGCCAGCAGCGCGCAACTGACAGCTAACTATGGCTACACCTTC. Translated, it gives CASSAQLTANYGYTF.

This rearrangement joins TRBV7-2 to TRBJ1-4; no reliable D call. From germline, CDR1 is SGHTA and CDR2 FQGNSA. The V gene lost 1 base and the J gene lost 0 bases, with 6 bases spanning the gap. There are 15 residues in the CDR3. CDR3 sequence: CASSLGSATNEKLFF. In DNA, the CDR3 is TGTGCCAGCAGCTTAGGGAGTGCAACTAATGAAAAACTGTTTTTT.

The chain carries TRBV5-1 and TRBJ2-1; TRBD1 agrees at 9 bases. Germline V gives CDR1 SGHRS, CDR2 YFSETQ. The CDR3 covers 15 residues. Trimming cost V 2 bases and J 3 bases; bases outside gene matches: 3. The CDR3 bases are TGCGCCAGCAGCTTCGGGACAGGGATCTACAATGAGCAGTTCTTC. It translates to CASSFGTGIYNEQFF.

This clone was seen just once. The chain couples TRBV6-5 to TRBJ1-2; 7 bases align to TRBD1. Germline loops: CDR1 MNHEY, CDR2 SVGAGI. Trimming took 4 bases from V and 5 from J; bases not matched to a gene: 4. CDR3 length: 13 amino acids. CDR3 coding DNA: TGTGCCAGCAGTTGGGGACAGCAATATGGCTACACCTTC. It specifies CASSWGQQYGYTF.